This TCR beta chain was recovered during a study of cytomegalovirus exposure and HLA in healthy donors. Study-wide results and limits: Reports indicate that TCR beta sequences accurately predicted the HLA-A and HLA-B alleles of most subjects. Per published reports, the classifier diagnosed cytomegalovirus status with high specificity and sensitivity.

With regard to this clone: Its antigen is still unknown.

Trimming pared 2 bases from V and 4 bases from J, leaving 16 bases between. CDR1 GTSNPN and CDR2 SVGIG come from the germline V gene (reference sequence). This CDR3 contains 15 residues. The study ran its PCR with 60 Vbeta and 13 Jbeta primers. Profiling relied on immunoSEQ multiplex PCR, and the TCRdb table lists in-frame clones only, not all of them. The sample lists 230,000 or so clones, 80% to 95% occurring once. Sample: PBMCs. The clonotype comes from a girl aged 2-9 years in good health and CMV-seronegative. The chain employs TRBV30 and TRBJ2-3; possibly TRBD2 for D (5 bases). CDR3 sequence (DNA): TGTGCCTGGAGTCGCATGGGGAGTCCCTCAGATACGCAGTATTTT. The encoded protein is CAWSRMGSPSDTQYF.